Listed here are 25 T cell receptor beta chains from one sample, sequenced in a study of blood T cell dynamics during melanoma immunotherapy. Produced via immunoSEQ multiplex PCR; TCRdb's table is partial and in-frame only. The table shows roughly 6,600 clones, with 80% to 90% occurring only once. Noted time point: week 3, after first cycle of checkpoint inhibitor. Sequenced material: blood, taken from a patient treated with checkpoint blockade. These receptor sequences come from a human donor with melanoma. Some clones in this sample may be carry-over from other donors' samples.

The rearrangement links TRBV27 to TRBJ1-1; 7 bases align to TRBD1. The CDR3 covers 14 residues. The V gene end was trimmed by 6 bases and the J gene end by 3 bases; junction bases not matched to a gene: 7. CDR1 and CDR2 from the germline V gene are MNHEY and SMNVEV (reference sequence). CDR3 sequence (DNA): TGTGCCAGCAGCATCGGGACAGCCTACACTGAAGCTTTCTTT. As protein: CASSIGTAYTEAFF.

The chain has TRBV7-2 and TRBJ2-3; 15 bases are shared with TRBD2. Unmatched junction bases numbered 3, after V lost 5 bases and J lost 3 bases. This CDR3 region has 16 residues. CDR1 is SGHTA, CDR2 FQGNSA, per germline. CDR3 region: CASSLGLAGGTDTQYF. The CDR3 DNA sequence: TGTGCCAGCAGCCTGGGACTAGCGGGGGGAACAGATACGCAGTATTTT.

This chain joins TRBV18 and TRBJ2-1, with D perhaps TRBD1 or TRBD2 (7 bases each). This CDR3 is 15 amino acids long. CDR1 and CDR2 (germline): KGHSH, LQKENI. Trimming took 5 bases from V and 8 from J, leaving 19 bases between them. CDR3 amino acids: CASSATTGSGDEQFF. The CDR3 DNA is TGTGCCAGCTCAGCTACGACAGGGAGCGGGGATGAGCAGTTCTTC. Full variable domain (rest looked up from reference TRBV18 and TRBJ2-1): NAGVMQNPRHLVRRRGQEARLRCSPMKGHSHVYWYRQLPEEGLKFMVYLQKENIIDESGMPKERFSAEFPKEGPSILRIQQVVRGDSAAYFCASSATTGSGDEQFFGPGTRLTVL.

The chain is built from TRBV7-8 and TRBJ1-1; D gene unclear. This CDR3 has 16 residues. The V end lost 1 base, the J end lost 1 base, and 13 bases lay between the germline ends. Germline V gene lookup returns CDR1 SGHVS and CDR2 FQNEAQ. For the CDR3, the DNA is TGTGCCAGCAGCTTAGGGACGGGAGCCGAGAACACTGAAGCTTTCTTT. Translated, it gives CASSLGTGAENTEAFF. Combining the CDR3 with reference TRBV7-8 and TRBJ1-1 gives the whole variable domain GAGVSQSPRYKVAKRGQDVALRCDPISGHVSLFWYQQALGQGPEFLTYFQNEAQLDKSGLPSDRFFAERPEGSVSTLKIQRTQQEDSAVYLCASSLGTGAENTEAFFGQGTRLTVV.

The chain uses TRBV2 and TRBJ1-2, with 7 bases lining up with TRBD1. The junction had 13 bases not matched to a gene; V was cut back by 1 base and J by 8 bases. The CDR3 contains 16 residues. The germline gives CDR1 SNHLY, CDR2 FYNNEI. The CDR3 DNA is TGTGCCAGCAGTGAAGGAATTACAGGGGTTACAGGGGGCTACACCTTC. Translation gives CASSEGITGVTGGYTF.

This clone was seen just once. The chain carries TRBV5-4 and TRBJ1-1; D uncertain. The CDR3 contains 13 residues. Germline loops: CDR1 SGHNT, CDR2 YYREEE (reference sequence). V gave up 1 base and J gave up 4 bases, with 8 bases separating them. The DNA for the CDR3 is TGTGCCAGCAGCTTGTACAGTACCACTGAAGCTTTCTTT. Protein sequence: CASSLYSTTEAFF.

The V call is TRBV30, the J call TRBJ1-6; the D is unclear. Germline V gene sequence: CDR1 GTSNPN, CDR2 SVGIG (reference sequence). The CDR3 has 12 residues. V was pared by 5 bases and J by 8 bases, with 10 bases between. The DNA of the CDR3 is TGTGCCTGGTGGGTGGCAGATTCACCCCTCCACTTT. Protein product: CAWWVADSPLHF. Full variable domain (outside the CDR3, taken from reference TRBV30 and TRBJ1-6): SQTIHQWPATLVQPVGSPLSLECTVEGTSNPNLYWYRQAAGRGLQLLFYSVGIGQISSEVPQNLSASRPQDRQFILSSKKLLLSDSGFYLCAWWVADSPLHFGNGTRLTVT.

J is TRBJ2-1 and V is TRBV19; D not certain. Germline V gene lookup returns CDR1 LNHDA and CDR2 SQIVND (reference sequence). The CDR3 consists of 14 residues. V lost 7 bases to trimming and J lost 1 base, with 11 bases between them. CDR3: CASTQTGSYNEQFF. CDR3 nucleotide sequence: TGTGCCAGTACTCAGACTGGATCCTACAATGAGCAGTTCTTC.

The rearrangement links TRBV15 to TRBJ2-7; unclear D gene. V was clipped by 0 bases and J by 2 bases, with 14 bases between them. CDR3 length: 16 amino acids. Germline V gene data show CDR1 as LNHNV and CDR2 as YYDKDF (reference sequence). CDR3: CATSRDRASPPYEQYF. The CDR3, as DNA: TGTGCCACCAGCAGAGATCGCGCATCCCCCCCCTACGAGCAGTACTTC.

The chain combines TRBV7-2 with TRBJ1-5; D ambiguous. The CDR3 spans 16 residues. Trimming removed 0 bases at V and 0 bases at J, with 9 bases between. CDR1 and CDR2 from the germline V gene are SGHTA and FQGNSA. CDR3 sequence reads: CASSLARVGSNQPQHF. The DNA of the CDR3 is TGTGCCAGCAGCTTAGCCAGAGTGGGTAGCAATCAGCCCCAGCATTTT.

This rearrangement joins TRBV14 to TRBJ1-1; TRBD1 matches 8 bases. This CDR3 contains 16 residues. V shed 2 bases and J 5 bases; nucleotides not matched to a gene: 10. Germline values: CDR1 SGHDN, CDR2 FVKESK. CDR3 loop: CASSQRWPTGVTEAFF. In nucleotides, the CDR3 is TGTGCCAGCAGCCAAAGGTGGCCGACAGGGGTAACTGAAGCTTTCTTT.

The chain is built from TRBV7-6 and TRBJ2-7; no clear D gene. Deletions cut 2 bases from V and 3 bases from J, with 5 bases between. The CDR3 is 12 residues long. Per the germline V gene, CDR1 is SGHVS and CDR2 is FNYEAQ. The CDR3 is CASSLTNYEQYF. The CDR3 DNA reads TGTGCCAGCAGCTTAACGAACTACGAGCAGTACTTC.

The J gene is TRBJ2-3, the V gene TRBV29-1; D remains unclear. The germline V gene encodes CDR1 SQVTM and CDR2 ANQGSEA. The length of the CDR3 is 14 residues. V was trimmed by 3 bases and J by 5 bases, leaving 15 bases between them. The CDR3: CSVDRNKRIDTQYF. The CDR3 bases are TGCAGCGTTGACAGGAACAAACGAATAGATACGCAGTATTTT.

The chain uses TRBV5-6 and TRBJ2-2, with TRBD2 as a possible D gene (7 bases). The CDR3 covers 15 residues. The V end lost 3 bases, the J end lost 6 bases, and 15 bases lay between the germline ends. Germline V CDR1 and CDR2: SGHDT, YYEEEE. The CDR3 region is CASSSVGGRAGELFF. DNA of the CDR3: TGTGCCAGCAGCTCGGTCGGGGGGCGCGCCGGGGAGCTGTTTTTT.

The rearrangement links TRBV6-5 to TRBJ1-1; 8 bases fit TRBD1. J gave up 4 bases and V 4 bases, and 11 bases lay outside the gene matches. Germline CDR1 MNHEY, CDR2 SVGAGI. CDR3 length equals 16 residues. The CDR3 spells CASSLQGGVMATEAFF. For the CDR3, the DNA is TGTGCCAGCAGTTTACAGGGGGGGGTTATGGCCACTGAAGCTTTCTTT.

This clone was picked up one time. V is TRBV2 and J is TRBJ1-4; D gene uncertain. In germline, CDR1 is SNHLY, CDR2 FYNNEI. The germline V and J ends were trimmed by 8 bases and 3 bases, with 7 bases remaining between them. The CDR3 length is 12 residues. CDR3: CASGASNEKLFF. The DNA for the CDR3 is TGTGCCAGCGGTGCGTCTAATGAAAAACTGTTTTTT.

Judged by abundance, this clone is hyperexpanded. This chain uses TRBV5-6 with TRBJ1-5; TRBD1 is a possible D gene (6 bases). The CDR3 is made up of 13 amino acids. V lost 0 bases and J 5 bases, leaving 6 bases between the germline ends. CDR1 and CDR2 (germline): SGHDT, YYEEEE. CDR3 in DNA: TGTGCCAGCAGCTTGGCAGGGGATCAGCCCCAGCATTTT. This encodes CASSLAGDQPQHF.

This chain joins TRBV7-9 and TRBJ2-1; D ambiguous. CDR3 length equals 15 residues. Germline CDR1 reads SEHNR; CDR2 reads FQNEAQ (reference sequence). Trimming took 5 bases from V and 8 from J, leaving 19 bases between them. The CDR3 coding sequence is TGTGCCAGCAGCCCCGGGCTGGTTCCGGCCCATGAGCAGTTCTTC. Translating it yields CASSPGLVPAHEQFF.

The rearrangement links TRBV5-4 to TRBJ2-7; 7 positions agree with TRBD1. Germline loops: CDR1 SGHNT, CDR2 YYREEE (reference sequence). The CDR3 runs to 14 residues. V shed 4 bases and J 2 bases; nucleotides not matched to a gene: 6. For the CDR3, the DNA is TGTGCCAGCAGCGACCCCGGGACAGCCTACGAGCAGTACTTC. This gives the protein CASSDPGTAYEQYF.

This clone was recorded a few times. The rearrangement links TRBV5-1 to TRBJ1-1; unclear D gene. Trimming took off 1 base at V and 0 bases at J, with 1 base between the two ends. Germline CDR1 is SGHRS and CDR2 is YFSETQ. CDR3 length equals 12 residues. The CDR3 region is CASSLLNTEAFF. In DNA form, the CDR3 reads TGCGCCAGCAGCTTGTTGAACACTGAAGCTTTCTTT.

CDR3 amino acids: CASSTQGAYGYTF. The CDR3 nucleotides read TGTGCCAGCAGTACACAGGGGGCCTATGGCTACACCTTC. The chain combines TRBV25-1 with TRBJ1-2; 9 bases line up with TRBD1. Germline CDR1 MGHDK, CDR2 SYGVNS. Trimming took 5 bases from V and 4 from J; bases not matched to a gene: 2. The CDR3 consists of 13 residues.

V and J are TRBV11-3 and TRBJ1-1; 9 bases align to TRBD1. V lost 5 bases to trimming and J lost 6 bases; unmatched junction nucleotides: 13. The CDR3 consists of 16 residues. In germline, CDR1 is SGHNT, CDR2 YENEEA. The CDR3 nucleotides are TGTGCCAGCAGCCCGAGACCGGGACAGGGACTTGCTGAAGCTTTCTTT. It specifies CASSPRPGQGLAEAFF. The full variable domain, completed using reference TRBV11-3 and TRBJ1-1, is EAGVVQSPRYKIIEKKQPVAFWCNPISGHNTLYWYLQNLGQGPELLIRYENEEAVDDSQLPKDRFSAERLKGVDSTLKIQPAELGDSAVYLCASSPRPGQGLAEAFFGQGTRLTVV.

V gene TRBV6-1 combines with J gene TRBJ2-3, with 8 bases aligning to TRBD1. Germline CDR1 reads MNHNS; CDR2 reads SASEGT. The CDR3 length is 15 residues. After removal of 4 bases from V and 0 bases from J, the junction contained 3 bases not matched to a gene. This CDR3 reads CASSARDRSTDTQYF. Written as DNA, the CDR3 is TGTGCCAGCAGTGCCCGGGACAGGAGCACAGATACGCAGTATTTT.

V and J are TRBV29-1 and TRBJ2-2; D may match TRBD1 or TRBD2 (6 bases each). Trimming removed 4 bases at V and 3 bases at J, with 15 bases between. Germline V gene data show CDR1 as SQVTM and CDR2 as ANQGSEA. This CDR3 is built from 15 residues. The chain's CDR3 is CSVGSGAFYTGELFF. The CDR3 DNA reads TGCAGCGTTGGGTCGGGGGCCTTCTACACCGGGGAGCTGTTTTTT.

The V gene is TRBV6-5, the J gene TRBJ1-1, with D tentatively TRBD1 (6 bases). This CDR3 has 16 amino acids. V was pared by 6 bases and J by 5 bases, with 22 bases between. Germline assignment: CDR1 MNHEY and CDR2 SVGAGI. CDR3 nucleotide sequence: TGTGCCAGCAGGTACGGCCTAGGGGGAGAAGGGACTGAAGCTTTCTTT. Its translation is CASRYGLGGEGTEAFF.